The clone carrying this TCR beta chain was found once. What it recognizes is unknown. This record comes from a study of radiotherapy plus CTLA-4 blockade in lung cancer. Study at large: Disease control reached over 30%, with objective responses in roughly 19%. Whole-study findings and limits: Per reports, early blood T cell clone dynamics, plus interferon-beta, forecast response most strongly. TCR clones from tumors expanded in blood after radiotherapy plus ipilimumab.

V lost 1 base and J lost 7; bases outside the gene matches: 4. Per the germline V gene, CDR1 is SGHAT and CDR2 is FQNNGV. The CDR3 spans 15 residues. With ipilimumab providing CTLA-4 blockade, focal radiation was administered to patients who had chemo-refractory metastatic non-small-cell lung cancer. Measured with immunoSEQ multiplex PCR; TCRdb has only the in-frame clones, and not every one. Among tens of thousands of clones listed, approximately 80% were seen once. This sequence was found in a human donor with non-small cell lung cancer whose response to radiotherapy plus ipilimumab could not be evaluated. The J gene is TRBJ2-2, the V gene TRBV11-2; 9 bases match TRBD2. The sample was peripheral blood, taken from a patient treated with radiotherapy plus ipilimumab. The CDR3 nucleotides read TGTGCCAGCAGCTTAGTAGCGGGAGTTGACGGGGAGCTGTTTTTT. Protein: CASSLVAGVDGELFF.